This T cell receptor beta chain was profiled in a study of shared clonotypes between healthy human individuals. As for the study in general: CD4 naive cells filled three plates per donor, CD4 memory three, CD8 naive two and CD8 memory one. Findings of the study overall: For sorted subsets, rarefaction showed incomplete sequencing despite large depth.

Those who donated, Caucasian adults without exception, all lived in Nashville, Tennessee. The CDR3 length is 14 residues. The V and J ends lost 2 bases and 5 bases respectively, with 15 bases between them. Germline V gene sequence: CDR1 SQVTM, CDR2 ANQGSEA. Repertoires were generated with immunoSEQ multiplex PCR, while TCRdb's copy carries only in-frame clones and drops some. The table shows approximately 640,000 clones, with roughly 87% occurring only once. Concerning this clone itself: Its antigen remains unknown.

This clonotype was sampled from a young man in good health. Some clones in this sample may be carry-over from other donors' samples. The sequencing input was memory CD8+ T cells from PBMCs. Noted subset: CD45RO+ cells pooled with CCR7-negative TemRA cells. V gene TRBV29-1 combines with J gene TRBJ1-2; D is unresolved. The CDR3 here is CSVETNGLGYGYTF. CDR3 sequence (DNA): TGCAGCGTTGAAACGAATGGTCTCGGATATGGCTACACCTTC.